These 31 T cell receptor beta chains came from one sample sequenced in a study of blood T cell dynamics during melanoma immunotherapy. Time point defined: week 3, after first cycle of checkpoint inhibitor. Some clones are missing from TCRdb's copy, which holds only in-frame ones; the method was immunoSEQ multiplex PCR. The sample has more than 8,500 clones; roughly 87% are singletons. The sample was blood, taken from a patient treated with checkpoint blockade. Every receptor here comes from a human donor with melanoma.

The chain carries TRBV11-2 and TRBJ2-3; D ambiguous. Trimming removed 5 bases from V and 2 bases from J, with 20 bases in between. This CDR3 comprises 17 residues. Per germline, CDR1 SGHAT and CDR2 FQNNGV. Here the CDR3 DNA reads TGTGCCAGCAGCGCTAGACCCTACACAGTAACCACAGATACGCAGTATTTT. It translates to CASSARPYTVTTDTQYF.

V is TRBV23-1 and J is TRBJ1-5; TRBD1 aligns across 9 bases. TRBV23-1 is known as an ORF, though its function is uncertain. The CDR3 loop spans 15 amino acids. Trimming took 2 bases from V and 6 from J; bases not matched to a gene: 5. This chain's CDR3 is CASSQGGQGGQPQHF. In DNA form, the CDR3 reads TGCGCCAGCAGTCAAGGGGGACAGGGAGGTCAGCCCCAGCATTTT.

The chain uses TRBV29-1 and TRBJ2-1; D might be TRBD2 (6 bases). V lost 3 bases to trimming and J lost 6 bases, with 9 bases between them. The CDR3 contains 12 residues. Per germline, CDR1 SQVTM and CDR2 ANQGSEA. CDR3 loop: CSVEQGGNEQFF. The CDR3 nucleotides are TGCAGCGTTGAGCAGGGAGGCAATGAGCAGTTCTTC.

The V call is TRBV10-2, the J call TRBJ2-7; D is unresolved. Germline V CDR1 and CDR2: WSHSY, SAAADI. This CDR3 region has 14 residues. Trimming pared 2 bases from V and 6 bases from J, leaving 14 bases between. CDR3 amino acids: CASSELGKEREQYF. CDR3 DNA: TGCGCCAGCAGTGAGCTAGGGAAGGAACGCGAGCAGTACTTC.

The CDR3 coding sequence is TGTGCCAGCAGCTTGCCATCAGGGATCACTGAAGCTTTCTTT. Protein product: CASSLPSGITEAFF. The gene calls are TRBV5-5 and TRBJ1-1, with D perhaps TRBD1 (5 bases). The germline V and J ends were trimmed by 1 base and 4 bases, with 11 bases remaining between them. This CDR3 is built from 14 residues. The germline V gene encodes CDR1 SGHKS and CDR2 YYEKEE (reference sequence).

This clone was counted once. This rearrangement joins TRBV7-2 to TRBJ2-1; perhaps TRBD1 as D (6 bases). The CDR3 is 15 amino acids. CDR1 SGHTA and CDR2 FQGNSA come from the germline V gene. Trimming stripped 2 bases from V and 5 bases from J, with 13 bases between. The CDR3 region is CASSLSARGHNEQFF. The DNA for the CDR3 is TGTGCCAGCAGCTTAAGCGCCAGGGGTCACAATGAGCAGTTCTTC.

CDR3 in DNA: TGTGCCAGCAGCCACACAGATACGCAGTATTTT. Its protein product is CASSHTDTQYF. This chain connects TRBV7-2 to TRBJ2-3; unclear D gene. V was cut by 5 bases and J by 2 bases, with 2 bases left in between. Germline V gives CDR1 SGHTA, CDR2 FQGNSA. The CDR3 spans 11 residues. Full variable domain (missing parts from reference TRBV7-2 and TRBJ2-3): GAGVSQSPSNKVTEKGKDVELRCDPISGHTALYWYRQSLGQGLEFLIYFQGNSAPDKSGLPSDRFSAERTGGSVSTLTIQRTQQEDSAVYLCASSHTDTQYFGPGTRLTVL.

The V and J genes are TRBV5-1 and TRBJ2-2, with a tentative D call TRBD2 (6 bases). The length of the CDR3 is 15 residues. The germline V gene has CDR1 SGHRS and CDR2 YFSETQ. V lost 5 bases and J 2 bases, leaving 13 bases between the germline ends. Here the CDR3 reads CASSPWAGNTGELFF. The CDR3 coding sequence is TGCGCCAGCAGTCCGTGGGCGGGAAACACCGGGGAGCTGTTTTTT. Supplemented by reference TRBV5-1 and TRBJ2-2, the full variable domain reads KAGVTQTPRYLIKTRGQQVTLSCSPISGHRSVSWYQQTPGQGLQFLFEYFSETQRNKGNFPGRFSGRQFSNSRSEMNVSTLELGDSALYLCASSPWAGNTGELFFGEGSRLTVL.

CDR3 protein: CASSDQLAGGNNEQFF. In nucleotides, the CDR3 is TGTGCCAGCAGTGATCAACTAGCGGGAGGGAACAATGAGCAGTTCTTC. This chain joins TRBV6-1 and TRBJ2-1, with 13 positions matching TRBD2. Germline CDR1 is MNHNS and CDR2 is SASEGT. This CDR3 is built from 16 residues. Unmatched junction bases numbered 4, after V lost 3 bases and J lost 5 bases.

The chain is built from TRBV28 and TRBJ2-7; tentative D call: TRBD2 (5 bases). Germline CDR1 is MDHEN and CDR2 is SYDVKM. Trimming removed 4 bases from V and 3 bases from J, with 19 bases in between. This CDR3 region has 16 residues. The CDR3 sequence is CASSSTGLAVRYEQYF. The CDR3 DNA reads TGTGCCAGCAGTTCCACGGGCCTAGCAGTTCGCTACGAGCAGTACTTC. Filled out from reference TRBV28 and TRBJ2-7, the complete variable domain reads DVKVTQSSRYLVKRTGEKVFLECVQDMDHENMFWYRQDPGLGLRLIYFSYDVKMKEKGDIPEGYSVSREKKERFSLILESASTNQTSMYLCASSSTGLAVRYEQYFGPGTRLTVT.

This chain links TRBV7-8 with TRBJ2-1, with 14 bases lining up with TRBD2. This CDR3 is 15 amino acids long. V trimming: 3 bases; J trimming: 12 bases; junction bases outside the gene matches: 7. The germline V gene encodes CDR1 SGHVS and CDR2 FQNEAQ. CDR3 residues: CASSFRTSGGQMQFF. The CDR3 DNA is TGTGCCAGCAGCTTTCGGACTAGCGGGGGGCAAATGCAGTTCTTC.

The chain links TRBV7-9 to TRBJ2-1; 11 bases are a match to TRBD2. The length of the CDR3 is 13 residues. Germline lookup yields CDR1 SEHNR and CDR2 FQNEAQ (reference sequence). The V segment lost 8 bases and the J segment 10 bases; nucleotides outside the gene matches: 7. CDR3 protein: CASRTSGYGEQFF. CDR3 in DNA: TGTGCCAGCCGGACTAGCGGGTATGGGGAGCAGTTCTTC.

This sequence joins TRBV9 and TRBJ2-3, with 13 bases identical to TRBD2. There are 15 residues in the CDR3. V trimming: 0 bases; J trimming: 5 bases; junction bases outside the gene matches: 0. CDR1 and CDR2 from the germline V gene are SGDLS and YYNGEE. CDR3 region: CASSVGLAGGDTQYF. The CDR3 DNA sequence: TGTGCCAGCAGCGTAGGACTAGCGGGAGGAGATACGCAGTATTTT.

This clone was seen a single time. This chain joins TRBV7-4 and TRBJ1-5; 7 positions match TRBD1. Losses at the gene ends were 3 bases for V and 4 bases for J; bases not matched to a gene: 9. The CDR3 extends over 16 amino acids. Germline loops: CDR1 SGHVT, CDR2 SQSDAQ. For the CDR3, the DNA is TGTGCCAGCAGCTTGGGGGAGACAGGGAAAAATCAGCCCCAGCATTTT. Protein: CASSLGETGKNQPQHF.

There are a few counts of this clone. The V gene is TRBV18, the J gene TRBJ1-6; 8 bases are a match to TRBD1. The CDR3 spans 16 residues. Germline V lookup: CDR1 KGHSH, CDR2 LQKENI. With V trimmed by 3 bases and J by 8 bases, 9 bases remained unmatched. DNA for the CDR3: TGTGCCAGCTCACCCACGACAGGGGTTGAGGATTCACCCCTCCACTTT. This sequence encodes CASSPTTGVEDSPLHF.

The rearrangement joins TRBV7-9 to TRBJ2-3, with 8 bases that match TRBD1. CDR1 SEHNR and CDR2 FQNEAQ come from the germline V gene (reference sequence). The CDR3 is 18 amino acids. V lost 5 bases to trimming and J lost 0 bases; unmatched junction nucleotides: 13. The CDR3 DNA reads TGTGCCAGCAGCCCAGGGGGCGCGGGACAGGTTAGCACAGATACGCAGTATTTT. Translating gives CASSPGGAGQVSTDTQYF.

This sequence joins TRBV12-5 and TRBJ1-2, with 9 bases that match TRBD1. V dropped 5 bases and J dropped 8; count of bases not matched to a gene: 6. The CDR3 runs to 13 residues. The germline V gene encodes CDR1 LGHNT and CDR2 FRNRAP. CDR3 region: CASGPGTGFGYTF. In DNA form, the CDR3 reads TGTGCTAGTGGTCCCGGGACAGGGTTCGGCTACACCTTC.

The chain links TRBV19 to TRBJ2-7, with TRBD2 matching 13 bases. CDR3 length: 16 amino acids. CDR1 is LNHDA and CDR2 is SQIVND in the germline V gene (reference sequence). V shed 5 bases and J 7 bases; nucleotides not matched to a gene: 11. The CDR3 region is CASSVALAGGPEEQYF. CDR3 coding DNA: TGTGCCAGTAGTGTCGCACTAGCGGGGGGGCCGGAGGAGCAGTACTTC.

The chain carries TRBV7-2 and TRBJ1-2, with TRBD1 matching 9 bases. Germline loops: CDR1 SGHTA, CDR2 FQGNSA. This CDR3 contains 15 residues. V dropped 5 bases and J dropped 2; count of bases not matched to a gene: 6. The CDR3 is CASSPPGTGNYGYTF. DNA of the CDR3: TGTGCCAGCAGCCCCCCCGGGACAGGGAACTATGGCTACACCTTC.

This chain connects TRBV2 to TRBJ2-5, with D unresolved. The CDR3 runs to 14 residues. The V gene's germline CDR1 is SNHLY and CDR2 FYNNEI. V was trimmed by 6 bases and J by 4 bases, leaving 15 bases between them. The CDR3 nucleotides are TGTGCCAGCAGCCGGGTAGTCATGTCAGAGACCCAGTACTTC. Protein: CASSRVVMSETQYF.

The chain uses TRBV5-1 and TRBJ2-7, with unresolved D. Germline V gene data show CDR1 as SGHRS and CDR2 as YFSETQ. The germline V and J ends were trimmed by 1 base and 0 bases, with 5 bases remaining between them. CDR3 size: 13 residues. The CDR3 nucleotides read TGCGCCAGCAGCTTGCAGGCCTCCTACGAGCAGTACTTC. Translating it yields CASSLQASYEQYF.

The chain has TRBV4-3 and TRBJ2-1; D is possibly TRBD1 or TRBD2 (5 bases each). Germline CDR1 is LGHNA and CDR2 is YSLEER. This CDR3 has 16 amino acids. Trimming stripped 8 bases from V and 6 bases from J, with 23 bases between. This CDR3 reads CASGTSGTLTGNEQFF. CDR3 bases: TGCGCCAGCGGGACCTCCGGGACGCTAACGGGCAATGAGCAGTTCTTC.

The chain recombines TRBV15 with TRBJ2-7; D is unclear. Germline V CDR1 and CDR2: LNHNV, YYDKDF (reference sequence). Trimming removed 5 bases at V and 2 bases at J, with 22 bases between. This CDR3 region has 17 residues. The CDR3 DNA follows: TGTGCCACCAGCCCCCTTGGGCCACCCCTAGGGACCTACGAGCAGTACTTC. It yields the protein CATSPLGPPLGTYEQYF.

This clone was recorded a few times. This sequence joins TRBV7-8 and TRBJ1-1; possible D gene TRBD1, 6 bases. Trimming shortened V by 10 bases and J by 3 bases, and 9 bases separated the two germline ends. CDR1 is SGHVS and CDR2 is FQNEAQ in the germline V gene. The CDR3 totals 11 residues. The CDR3 sequence is CAIRTDTEAFF. The CDR3 nucleotides are TGTGCCATAAGGACAGACACTGAAGCTTTCTTT.

This chain connects TRBV23-1 to TRBJ2-1; 16 positions match TRBD2. TRBV23-1 is marked as an open reading frame, function uncertain. The CDR3 has 16 residues. J gave up 8 bases and V 6 bases, and 7 bases lay outside the gene matches. CDR3 sequence (DNA): TGCGCCAGCAGAGAAGGGACTAGCGGGAGGGAGTATGAGCAGTTCTTC. It codes for CASREGTSGREYEQFF.

The chain recombines TRBV5-5 with TRBJ2-7, with 12 bases aligning to TRBD2. Germline assignment: CDR1 SGHKS and CDR2 YYEKEE (reference sequence). V was pared by 4 bases and J by 0 bases, with 17 bases of the junction left unmatched. The CDR3 is made up of 20 amino acids. CDR3 DNA: TGTGCCAGCAGCCAGGATCCGTCGACTAGCGGGAGACTGGGCTCCTACGAGCAGTACTTC. Amino acids: CASSQDPSTSGRLGSYEQYF.

The chain joins TRBV5-5 to TRBJ2-3; D is ambiguous. With 4 bases removed from V and 2 bases from J, the gap between germline ends came to 14 bases. The CDR3 is made up of 15 amino acids. Germline V gene lookup returns CDR1 SGHKS and CDR2 YYEKEE (reference sequence). Here the CDR3 DNA reads TGTGCCAGCAGCCTGGTTTGGGCCGCCACAGATACGCAGTATTTT. Its protein product is CASSLVWAATDTQYF.

V gene TRBV9 combines with J gene TRBJ1-4; tentative D call: TRBD1 (5 bases). Trimming took off 4 bases at V and 5 bases at J, with 15 bases between the two ends. Germline V lookup: CDR1 SGDLS, CDR2 YYNGEE. This CDR3 is built from 15 residues. CDR3 nucleotides: TGTGCCAGCAGCTACCGGGTGGGACCGAATGAAAAACTGTTTTTT. Translating gives CASSYRVGPNEKLFF.

This chain links TRBV6-5 with TRBJ2-7; 7 bases are a match to TRBD1. Germline-derived CDR1 and CDR2 are MNHEY and SVGAGI. V was clipped by 5 bases and J by 4 bases; unmatched bases: 11. CDR3 size: 15 residues. CDR3 nucleotides: TGTGCCAGCAGTCACGGGGCAGGGGGAAAGTACGAGCAGTACTTC. Encoded protein: CASSHGAGGKYEQYF.

In DNA form, the CDR3 reads TGTGCCAGCAGCTTAACCAGACTAGCGGGGGCCTACGAGCAGTACTTC. Translation: CASSLTRLAGAYEQYF. This rearrangement joins TRBV13 to TRBJ2-7; 12 bases are a match to TRBD2. V trimming: 2 bases; J trimming: 2 bases; junction bases outside the gene matches: 4. The CDR3 is 16 amino acids. Germline CDR1 is PRHDT and CDR2 is FYEKMQ (reference sequence). The variable domain in full, completed from reference TRBV13 and TRBJ2-7, reads AAGVIQSPRHLIKEKRETATLKCYPIPRHDTVYWYQQGPGQDPQFLISFYEKMQSDKGSIPDRFSAQQFSDYHSELNMSSLELGDSALYFCASSLTRLAGAYEQYFGPGTRLTVT.

The J gene is TRBJ2-5, the V gene TRBV29-1, with unresolved D. Germline CDR1 reads SQVTM; CDR2 reads ANQGSEA. V was clipped by 5 bases and J by 5 bases, with 6 bases between them. This CDR3 region has 10 residues. The CDR3 DNA sequence: TGCAGCGTTACTTTGGAGACCCAGTACTTC. Translating gives CSVTLETQYF.